This T cell receptor (beta chain) was captured by sequencing in a study of control samples from healthy donors and cancer patients. Sequenced by immunoSEQ multiplex PCR; TCRdb stores in-frame clones only, minus some. The sample comprises about 51,000 clones, 89% of which are singletons, and 1.5% to 2% rests with the top ten. Germline CDR1 reads WNHNN; CDR2 reads SYGVQD (reference sequence). The V end lost 3 bases, the J end lost 5 bases, and 8 bases lay between the germline ends. The CDR3 runs 14 residues. The V gene is TRBV10-1, the J gene TRBJ1-6, with a tentative D call TRBD1 (6 bases). Input material: PBMCs. This sequence was found in a man aged 40-49 years with colorectal cancer. The CDR3 nucleotides read TGCGCCAGCAGTGAACAGGGAAATAATTCACCCCTCCACTTT. Its translation: CASSEQGNNSPLHF.